The next 15 T cell receptor beta chains were all read from a single sample in a study of cytomegalovirus exposure and HLA in healthy donors. The assay was immunoSEQ multiplex PCR, and TCRdb's table has in-frame clones only and misses some. The sample holds around 50,000 clones, 94% seen once. Sequencing input: PBMCs. The source of these receptors is a woman in her late teens or twenties in good health and CMV-seropositive.

V usage is TRBV7-9 and J usage is TRBJ1-1; D is unclear. Trimming pared 5 bases from V and 0 bases from J, leaving 19 bases between. There are 17 residues in the CDR3. The germline CDR1 and CDR2 sequences are SEHNR and FQNEAQ (reference sequence). The CDR3 bases are TGTGCCAGCAGCCCAACTAACCCGACTGAACTGAACACTGAAGCTTTCTTT. Its protein is CASSPTNPTELNTEAFF.

The chain links TRBV28 to TRBJ1-5; 7 positions agree with TRBD1. CDR1 is MDHEN and CDR2 is SYDVKM in the germline V gene. With V trimmed by 6 bases and J by 7 bases, 6 bases remained unmatched. CDR3 length equals 13 residues. In DNA, the CDR3 is TGTGCCAGCAGGGGACAGCCGGGACAGCCCCAGCATTTT. Residues: CASRGQPGQPQHF.

The V call is TRBV18, the J call TRBJ2-1; no definite D call. V gave up 1 base and J gave up 7 bases, with 14 bases separating them. CDR1 and CDR2 from the germline V gene are KGHSH and LQKENI. CDR3 length: 15 amino acids. The CDR3 bases are TGTGCCAGCTCACCACAAACCGGCCCGGAGAATGAGCAGTTCTTC. Residues: CASSPQTGPENEQFF.

J is TRBJ2-7 and V is TRBV5-1, with 10 bases matching TRBD2. Germline V gene data show CDR1 as SGHRS and CDR2 as YFSETQ. The CDR3 spans 14 residues. V lost 4 bases and J lost 2; bases outside the gene matches: 3. CDR3 nucleotide sequence: TGCGCCAGCAGCCCTAGCGGGAGTCCCTACGAGCAGTACTTC. Protein: CASSPSGSPYEQYF.

This clone appeared a single time. The V and J genes are TRBV2 and TRBJ2-1; TRBD2 matches 11 bases. The CDR3 sequence is 13 residues long. After removal of 4 bases from V and 14 bases from J, the junction contained 7 bases not matched to a gene. Germline CDR1 and CDR2: SNHLY and FYNNEI. The CDR3 loop is CASSGLAGYFEFF. The CDR3 bases are TGTGCCAGCAGTGGACTAGCGGGATATTTTGAGTTCTTC.

This clone was recorded once. The gene calls are TRBV18 and TRBJ2-5, with D perhaps TRBD1 (6 bases). V lost 2 bases, J lost 1 base, and 11 bases lay in between. The germline V gene encodes CDR1 KGHSH and CDR2 LQKENI. CDR3 length: 15 amino acids. The CDR3 region has the DNA TGTGCCAGCTCACCAAGGTCAGGGGCCCAAGAGACCCAGTACTTC. Residues: CASSPRSGAQETQYF.

The chain is built from TRBV16 and TRBJ2-4; D unclear. CDR3 length: 15 amino acids. With 2 bases removed from V and 4 bases from J, the gap between germline ends came to 12 bases. Per the germline V gene, CDR1 is KGHSY and CDR2 is FQNENV. The CDR3 DNA reads TGTGCCAGCAGCCAAGGCATCAGCGCAAAAAACATTCAGTACTTC. Protein product: CASSQGISAKNIQYF.

The rearrangement links TRBV6-4 to TRBJ2-1; 10 bases are shared with TRBD2. Germline CDR1 MRHNA, CDR2 SNTAGT. This CDR3 region has 16 residues. J gave up 12 bases and V 4 bases, and 15 bases lay outside the gene matches. The CDR3: CASSGILAGTSDGQFF. The CDR3 DNA reads as TGTGCCAGCAGTGGGATACTAGCGGGAACTTCGGATGGGCAGTTCTTC.

This clone was found a few times. The rearrangement links TRBV15 to TRBJ2-7, with 8 bases aligning to TRBD2. Germline loops: CDR1 LNHNV, CDR2 YYDKDF (reference sequence). The CDR3 length is 15 residues. V gave up 0 bases and J gave up 3 bases; unmatched junction bases: 4. The CDR3 sequence is CATSRDNSGSYEQYF. DNA for the CDR3: TGTGCCACCAGCAGAGATAACAGCGGGAGCTACGAGCAGTACTTC.

The rearrangement uses TRBV6-5 and TRBJ2-3; the match to TRBD2 covers 8 bases. CDR1 MNHEY and CDR2 SVGAGI come from the germline V gene. Trimming at V came to 7 bases and at J to 2 bases, leaving 8 bases not matched to a gene. The CDR3 contains 15 residues. Here the CDR3 reads CASNQREPNTDTQYF. As DNA, the CDR3 is TGTGCCAGCAACCAGCGGGAGCCAAACACAGATACGCAGTATTTT.

The chain couples TRBV5-4 to TRBJ2-3; the match to TRBD2 covers 7 bases. The ends lost 0 bases at V and 1 base at J; junction bases unmatched: 11. The length of the CDR3 is 18 residues. The germline gives CDR1 SGHNT, CDR2 YYREEE (reference sequence). The CDR3, as DNA: TGTGCCAGCAGCTTGGTCCTAGCGGTCGTTCGAGGCACAGATACGCAGTATTTT. Its protein product is CASSLVLAVVRGTDTQYF. Filled out from reference TRBV5-4 and TRBJ2-3, the complete variable domain reads ETGVTQSPTHLIKTRGQQVTLRCSSQSGHNTVSWYQQALGQGPQFIFQYYREEENGRGNFPPRFSGLQFPNYSSELNVNALELDDSALYLCASSLVLAVVRGTDTQYFGPGTRLTVL.

The genes are TRBV6-5 and TRBJ1-2, with 9 nucleotides matching TRBD1. CDR1 and CDR2 (germline): MNHEY, SVGAGI. J was trimmed by 8 bases and V by 9 bases; bases with no gene match: 7. This CDR3 comprises 12 residues. The chain's CDR3 is CASRDRERGYTF. The CDR3 DNA follows: TGTGCCAGTAGGGACAGGGAGAGGGGCTACACCTTC.

This rearrangement joins TRBV11-2 to TRBJ2-7; 8 bases line up with TRBD2. Losses at the gene ends were 5 bases for V and 4 bases for J; bases not matched to a gene: 10. This CDR3 comprises 15 residues. Germline V CDR1 and CDR2: SGHAT, FQNNGV. This CDR3 reads CASSSSGRKIYEQYF. The DNA of the CDR3 is TGTGCCAGCAGCAGCAGCGGGAGAAAGATTTACGAGCAGTACTTC.

This chain joins TRBV5-6 and TRBJ1-3; D not certain. The CDR3 is made up of 15 amino acids. Trimming took off 5 bases at V and 0 bases at J, with 12 bases between the two ends. Per the germline V gene, CDR1 is SGHDT and CDR2 is YYEEEE. Written as DNA, the CDR3 is TGTGCCAGCAGGGCTGGGAGTCTCTCTGGAAACACCATATATTTT. Translated, it gives CASRAGSLSGNTIYF.

This chain uses TRBV9 with TRBJ2-7, with TRBD2 matching 14 bases. In germline, CDR1 is SGDLS, CDR2 YYNGEE. V lost 2 bases, J lost 4 bases, and 2 bases stayed unmatched. This CDR3 is built from 15 residues. The CDR3 DNA follows: TGTGCCAGCAGCGTGACTAGCGGGAGGGTTTACGAGCAGTACTTC. Translation: CASSVTSGRVYEQYF.